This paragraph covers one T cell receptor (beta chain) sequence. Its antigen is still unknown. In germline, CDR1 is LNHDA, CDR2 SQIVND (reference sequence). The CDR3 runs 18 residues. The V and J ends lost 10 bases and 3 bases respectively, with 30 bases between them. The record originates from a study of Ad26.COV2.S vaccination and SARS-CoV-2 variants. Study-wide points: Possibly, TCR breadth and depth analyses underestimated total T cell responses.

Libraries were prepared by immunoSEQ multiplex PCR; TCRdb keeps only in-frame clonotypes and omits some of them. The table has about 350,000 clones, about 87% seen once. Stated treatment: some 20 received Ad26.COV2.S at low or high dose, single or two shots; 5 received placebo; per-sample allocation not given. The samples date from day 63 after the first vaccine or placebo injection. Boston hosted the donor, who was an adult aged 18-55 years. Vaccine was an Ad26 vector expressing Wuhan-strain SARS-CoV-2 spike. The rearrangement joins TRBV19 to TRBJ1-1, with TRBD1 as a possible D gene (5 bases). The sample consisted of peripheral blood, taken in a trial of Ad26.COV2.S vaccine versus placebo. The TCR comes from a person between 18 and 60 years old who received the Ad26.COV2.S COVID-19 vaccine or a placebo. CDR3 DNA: TGTGCCACCCGACTCCGGGACTCCGGAAGGGTGTTGGACACTGAAGCTTTCTTT. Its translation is CATRLRDSGRVLDTEAFF.